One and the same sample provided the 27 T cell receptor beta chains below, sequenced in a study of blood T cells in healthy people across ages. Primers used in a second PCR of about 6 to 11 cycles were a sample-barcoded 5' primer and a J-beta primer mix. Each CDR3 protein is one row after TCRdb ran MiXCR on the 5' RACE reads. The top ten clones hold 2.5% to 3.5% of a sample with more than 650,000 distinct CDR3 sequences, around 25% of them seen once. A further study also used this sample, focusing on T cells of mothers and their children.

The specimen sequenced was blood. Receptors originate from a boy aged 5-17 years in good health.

This CDR3 reads CASSQNSGTGGSDTQYF. CDR3 coding DNA: TGTGCCAGCAGCCAAAACTCCGGGACAGGGGGATCGGATACGCAGTATTTT. The chain employs TRBV6-1 and TRBJ2-3; 11 nucleotides align to TRBD1. Trimming removed 6 bases from V and 6 bases from J; junction bases left unmatched: 14. Germline CDR1 and CDR2: MNHNS and SASEGT. The CDR3 totals 17 residues.

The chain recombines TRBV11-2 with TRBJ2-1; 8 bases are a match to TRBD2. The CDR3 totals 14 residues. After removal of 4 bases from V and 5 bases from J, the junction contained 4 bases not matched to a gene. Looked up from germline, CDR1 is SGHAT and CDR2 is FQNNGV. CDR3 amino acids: CASSSGGANNEQFF. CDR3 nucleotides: TGTGCCAGCAGCTCGGGAGGGGCTAACAATGAGCAGTTCTTC.

The CDR3 region is CASSWGALQGVRSTEAFF. CDR3 DNA: TGCGCCAGCAGCTGGGGTGCACTACAGGGGGTGCGTAGCACTGAAGCTTTCTTT. V is TRBV5-1 and J is TRBJ1-1; 8 nucleotides agree with TRBD1. Germline CDR1 is SGHRS and CDR2 is YFSETQ. V gave up 3 bases and J gave up 4 bases; unmatched junction bases: 17. There are 18 residues in the CDR3.

The CDR3 region is CACCDSNQPQHF. CDR3 nucleotide sequence: TGTGCCTGCTGCGATAGCAATCAGCCCCAGCATTTT. The chain has TRBV28 and TRBJ1-5; D is uncertain. CDR3 size: 12 residues. With 11 bases removed from V and 0 bases from J, the gap between germline ends came to 8 bases. Germline lookup yields CDR1 MDHEN and CDR2 SYDVKM.

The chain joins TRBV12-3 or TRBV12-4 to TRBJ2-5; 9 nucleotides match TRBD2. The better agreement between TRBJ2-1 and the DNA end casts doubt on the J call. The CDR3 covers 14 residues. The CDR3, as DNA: TGTGCCAGCAGTTTGCGGGGGGGATTTAATGAGCAGTTCTTC. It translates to CASSLRGGFNEQFF.

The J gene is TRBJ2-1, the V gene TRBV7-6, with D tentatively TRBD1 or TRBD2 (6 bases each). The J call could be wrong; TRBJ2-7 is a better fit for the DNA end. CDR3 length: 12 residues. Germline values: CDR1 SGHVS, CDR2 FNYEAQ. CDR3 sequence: CASSAEGGEQYF. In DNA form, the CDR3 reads TGTGCCAGCAGCGCGGAGGGGGGCGAGCAGTACTTC.

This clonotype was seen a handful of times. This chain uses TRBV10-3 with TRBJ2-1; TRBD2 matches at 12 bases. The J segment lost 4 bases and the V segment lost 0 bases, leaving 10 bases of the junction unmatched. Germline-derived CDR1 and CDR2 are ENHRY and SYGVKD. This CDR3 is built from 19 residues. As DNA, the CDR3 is TGTGCCATCAGTGAGTCGCACCGTACTAGCGGGGGGTTATACAATGAGCAGTTCTTC. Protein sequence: CAISESHRTSGGLYNEQFF.

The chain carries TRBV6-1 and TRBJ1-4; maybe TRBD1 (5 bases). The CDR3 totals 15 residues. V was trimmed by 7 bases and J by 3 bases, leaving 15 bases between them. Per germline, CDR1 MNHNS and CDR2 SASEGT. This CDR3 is CASTSGGLANEKLFF. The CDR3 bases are TGTGCCAGCACCTCGGGGGGTTTGGCTAATGAAAAACTGTTTTTT.

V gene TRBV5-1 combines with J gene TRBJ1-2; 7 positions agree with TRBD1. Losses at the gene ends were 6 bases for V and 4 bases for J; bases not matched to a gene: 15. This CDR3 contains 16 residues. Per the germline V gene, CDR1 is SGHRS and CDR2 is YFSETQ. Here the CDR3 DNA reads TGCGCCAGCAAAGCACCTTACAGGGGTATTGGCTATGGCTACACCTTC. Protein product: CASKAPYRGIGYGYTF.

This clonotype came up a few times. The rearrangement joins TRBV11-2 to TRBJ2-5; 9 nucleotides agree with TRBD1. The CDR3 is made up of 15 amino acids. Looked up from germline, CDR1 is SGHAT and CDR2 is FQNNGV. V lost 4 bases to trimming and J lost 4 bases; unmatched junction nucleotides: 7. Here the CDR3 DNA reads TGTGCCAGCAGCTCGGGACAGGGTGGGCCAGAGACCCAGTACTTC. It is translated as CASSSGQGGPETQYF.

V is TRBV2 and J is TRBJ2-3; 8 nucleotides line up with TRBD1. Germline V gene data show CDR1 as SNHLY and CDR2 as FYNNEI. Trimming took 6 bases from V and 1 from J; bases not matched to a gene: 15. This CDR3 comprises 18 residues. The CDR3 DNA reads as TGTGCCAGCAGCCTTCCGGGACAGGTCGTCACTGGCACAGATACGCAGTATTTT. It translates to CASSLPGQVVTGTDTQYF.

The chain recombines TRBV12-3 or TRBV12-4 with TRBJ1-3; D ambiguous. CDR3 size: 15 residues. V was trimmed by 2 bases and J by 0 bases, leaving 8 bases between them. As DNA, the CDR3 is TGTGCCAGCAGTTTACCGGGATTCTCTGGAAACACCATATATTTT. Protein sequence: CASSLPGFSGNTIYF.

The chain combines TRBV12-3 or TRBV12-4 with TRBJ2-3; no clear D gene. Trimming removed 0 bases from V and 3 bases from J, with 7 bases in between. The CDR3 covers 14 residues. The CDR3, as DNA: TGTGCCAGCAGTTTAGCGACATTAACAGATACGCAGTATTTT. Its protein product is CASSLATLTDTQYF.

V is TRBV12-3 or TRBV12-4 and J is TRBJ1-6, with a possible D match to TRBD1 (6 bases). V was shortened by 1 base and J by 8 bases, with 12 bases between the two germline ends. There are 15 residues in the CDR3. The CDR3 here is CASSLDREDDSPLHF. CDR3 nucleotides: TGTGCCAGCAGTTTAGACAGGGAGGACGATTCACCCCTCCACTTT.

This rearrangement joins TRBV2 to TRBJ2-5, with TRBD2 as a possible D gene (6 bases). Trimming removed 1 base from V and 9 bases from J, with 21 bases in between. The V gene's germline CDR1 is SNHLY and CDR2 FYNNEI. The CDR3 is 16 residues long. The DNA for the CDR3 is TGTGCCAGCAGTGAAGTCCCGCCGGGAATTTGGGAGGCCCAGTACTTC. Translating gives CASSEVPPGIWEAQYF.

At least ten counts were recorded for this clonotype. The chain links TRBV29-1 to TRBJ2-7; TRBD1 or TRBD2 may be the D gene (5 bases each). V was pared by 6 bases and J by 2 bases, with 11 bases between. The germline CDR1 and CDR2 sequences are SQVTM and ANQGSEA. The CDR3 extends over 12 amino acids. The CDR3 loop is CSVGDGAYEQYF. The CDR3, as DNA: TGCAGCGTGGGGGACGGAGCCTACGAGCAGTACTTC.

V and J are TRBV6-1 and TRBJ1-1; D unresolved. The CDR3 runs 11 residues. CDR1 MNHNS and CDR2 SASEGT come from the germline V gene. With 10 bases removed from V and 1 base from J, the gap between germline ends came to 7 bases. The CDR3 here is CATRTNTEAFF. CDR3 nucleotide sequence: TGTGCCACCAGGACGAACACTGAAGCTTTCTTT.

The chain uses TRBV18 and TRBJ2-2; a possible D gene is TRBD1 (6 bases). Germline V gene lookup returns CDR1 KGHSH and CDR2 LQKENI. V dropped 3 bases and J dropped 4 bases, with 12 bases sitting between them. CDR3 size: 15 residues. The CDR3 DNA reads TGTGCCAGCTCACCGGTACAGGGTATCACCGGGGAGCTGTTTTTT. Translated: CASSPVQGITGELFF.

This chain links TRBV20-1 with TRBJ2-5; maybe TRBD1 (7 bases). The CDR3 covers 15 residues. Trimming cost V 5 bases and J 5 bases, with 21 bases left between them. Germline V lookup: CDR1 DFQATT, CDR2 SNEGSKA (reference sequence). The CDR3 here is CSASGTQGGRETQYF. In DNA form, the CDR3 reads TGCAGTGCTTCCGGGACCCAGGGGGGTCGGGAGACCCAGTACTTC.

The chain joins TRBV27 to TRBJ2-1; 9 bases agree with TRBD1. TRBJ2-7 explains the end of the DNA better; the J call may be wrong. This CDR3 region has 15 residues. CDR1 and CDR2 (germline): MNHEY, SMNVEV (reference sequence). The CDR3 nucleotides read TGTGCCAGCAGCTCCCGTCGGGACAGGGAAAGCGAGCAGTACTTC. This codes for CASSSRRDRESEQYF.

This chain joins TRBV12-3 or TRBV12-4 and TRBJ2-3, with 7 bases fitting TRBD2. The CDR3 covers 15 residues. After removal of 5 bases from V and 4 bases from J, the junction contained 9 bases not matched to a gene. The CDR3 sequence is CASSDGGGSADTQYF. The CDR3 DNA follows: TGTGCCAGCAGTGATGGGGGGGGGAGCGCAGATACGCAGTATTTT.

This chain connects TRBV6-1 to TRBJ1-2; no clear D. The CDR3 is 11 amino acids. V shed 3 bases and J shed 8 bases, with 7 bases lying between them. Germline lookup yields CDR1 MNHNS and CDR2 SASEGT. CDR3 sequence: CASSDTGGYTF. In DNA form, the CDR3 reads TGTGCCAGCAGTGATACGGGGGGCTACACCTTC.

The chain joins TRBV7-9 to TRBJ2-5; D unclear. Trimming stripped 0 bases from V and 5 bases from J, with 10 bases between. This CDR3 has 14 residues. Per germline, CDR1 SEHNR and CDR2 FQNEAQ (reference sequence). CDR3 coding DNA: TGTGCCAGCAGCTTAGCTTCGGGCGTCGAGACCCAGTACTTC. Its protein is CASSLASGVETQYF.

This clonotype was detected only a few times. CDR3 sequence (DNA): TGTGCCAGCAGCGCTAATAACCAAGAGACCCAGTACTTC. The encoded protein is CASSANNQETQYF. The chain recombines TRBV14 with TRBJ2-5, with D uncertain. The germline V gene encodes CDR1 SGHDN and CDR2 FVKESK. The CDR3 contains 13 residues. Between the trimmed V and J ends, which lost 5 bases and 0 bases, there was a span of 7 bases.

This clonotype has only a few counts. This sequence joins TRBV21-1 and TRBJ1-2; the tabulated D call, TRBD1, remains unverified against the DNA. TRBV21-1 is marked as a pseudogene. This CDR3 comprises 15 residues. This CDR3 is CASSLDRIVGYGYTF. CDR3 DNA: TGTGCCAGCAGCCTGGACAGGATCGTGGGCTATGGCTACACCTTC.

CDR3 sequence reads: CSALFQGPKETQYF. The CDR3 bases are TGCAGTGCTCTATTTCAGGGACCAAAAGAGACCCAGTACTTC. The J gene is TRBJ2-5, the V gene TRBV20-1, with D possibly called TRBD1 or TRBD2 (5 bases each). Germline V gene lookup returns CDR1 DFQATT and CDR2 SNEGSKA (reference sequence). Between the trimmed V and J ends, which lost 5 bases and 3 bases, there was a span of 16 bases. The CDR3 covers 14 residues.

CDR3 sequence (DNA): TGTGCCTGGAGTGGCTACCAAGAGACCCAGTACTTC. Residues: CAWSGYQETQYF. The chain employs TRBV30 and TRBJ2-5; D remains ambiguous. The ends were cut back, 1 base at V and 0 bases at J, with 3 bases in the middle. The CDR3 is made up of 12 amino acids. From germline, CDR1 is GTSNPN and CDR2 SVGIG (reference sequence).